These 9 T cell receptor beta chains were all obtained from the same sample, sequenced in a study of T-cell reconstitution after alpha-beta-depleted transplantation in children. Preparation of the TCRbeta library was carried out with unique molecular identifiers. Via MiXCR, TCRdb re-called the PCR reads, giving one row per CDR3 protein. This sample yields a few hundred thousand distinct CDR3 sequences, of which 20% to 30% are seen a single time; 4% to 6% belongs to the top ten. Material: PBMCs, mostly from graft donor cells, obtained 360 days after TCRalphabeta/CD19-depleted stem cell transplant. The receptors were sampled from a female patient aged 2-9 years who had a stem cell transplant for congenital amegakaryocytic thrombocytopenia, so the T cells may come from the graft donor.

The chain links TRBV11-2 to TRBJ2-1, with D possibly being TRBD1 or TRBD2 (5 bases each). The length of the CDR3 is 15 residues. With 0 bases removed from V and 8 bases from J, the gap between germline ends came to 14 bases. Per the germline V gene, CDR1 is SGHAT and CDR2 is FQNNGV. The CDR3 is CASSLEGRRRDEQFF. The CDR3 nucleotides read TGTGCCAGCAGCTTAGAGGGACGACGACGCGATGAGCAGTTCTTC.

The rearrangement joins TRBV15 to TRBJ2-2; TRBD1 is a possible D gene (5 bases). The CDR3 consists of 14 residues. Deletions cut 0 bases from V and 5 bases from J, with 7 bases between. Germline CDR1 reads LNHNV; CDR2 reads YYDKDF (reference sequence). In nucleotides, the CDR3 is TGTGCCACCAGCAGAGACCAGGGAACCGGGGAGCTGTTTTTT. It is translated as CATSRDQGTGELFF.

This chain links TRBV29-1 with TRBJ2-5; D may be TRBD1 (6 bases). Germline CDR1 and CDR2: SQVTM and ANQGSEA. The CDR3 contains 15 residues. V dropped 3 bases and J dropped 5 bases, with 19 bases sitting between them. The CDR3 nucleotides are TGCAGCGTTGATGAGGCAGGGGTCCCCAGGGAGACCCAGTACTTC. Its translation: CSVDEAGVPRETQYF.

Only a few counts were recorded for this clonotype. V is TRBV20-1 and J is TRBJ2-1, with 12 positions matching TRBD2. V was pared by 0 bases and J by 8 bases, with 20 bases of the junction left unmatched. CDR1 is DFQATT, CDR2 SNEGSKA, per germline (reference sequence). The CDR3 totals 20 residues. The CDR3 DNA reads TGCAGTGCTAGAGATCACGGACTAGCGGGGAACCTCCCAAGGGCGGATGAGCAGTTCTTC. The encoded protein is CSARDHGLAGNLPRADEQFF.

The chain joins TRBV28 to TRBJ1-5; D not certain. CDR1 and CDR2 (germline): MDHEN, SYDVKM. Trimming left V 1 base short and J 4 bases short, with 8 bases between. This CDR3 region has 14 residues. CDR3 sequence reads: CASSLLLGNQPQHF. DNA for the CDR3: TGTGCCAGCAGTTTATTATTGGGGAATCAGCCCCAGCATTTT.

This clonotype was counted at least ten times. The rearrangement links TRBV28 to TRBJ2-1, with TRBD1 matching over 7 bases. There are 14 residues in the CDR3. Unmatched junction bases numbered 7, after V lost 3 bases and J lost 8 bases. CDR1 is MDHEN and CDR2 is SYDVKM in the germline V gene. CDR3 sequence (DNA): TGTGCCAGCAGTTTCGGGAACAGGGGATATGAGCAGTTCTTC. Residues: CASSFGNRGYEQFF. The entire variable domain, with the rest obtained from reference TRBV28 and TRBJ2-1, is as follows: DVKVTQSSRYLVKRTGEKVFLECVQDMDHENMFWYRQDPGLGLRLIYFSYDVKMKEKGDIPEGYSVSREKKERFSLILESASTNQTSMYLCASSFGNRGYEQFFGPGTRLTVL.

This clonotype was seen a few times. The J gene is TRBJ2-2, the V gene TRBV28; 9 bases line up with TRBD1. Unmatched junction bases numbered 10, after V lost 7 bases and J lost 7 bases. Germline CDR1 and CDR2: MDHEN and SYDVKM. CDR3 length: 15 residues. The chain's CDR3 is CASIGDRETIGELFF. The CDR3 DNA follows: TGTGCCAGCATCGGGGACAGGGAGACCATCGGGGAGCTGTTTTTT.

With regard to this clonotype: Germline is not matched at one junction end, which may reflect a read error. V gene TRBV20-1 combines with J gene TRBJ2-7; 9 bases are a match to TRBD1. Germline CDR1 and CDR2: DFQATT and SNEGSKA (reference sequence). The CDR3 runs 11 residues. In DNA form, the CDR3 reads TGCAGTGCCATAAGGGGACAGGGTGGAAGCTTC. It specifies CSAIRGQGGSF.

This clonotype was observed a few times. This chain connects TRBV5-1 to TRBJ1-1, with a weak D call TRBD1 (6 bases). The length of the CDR3 is 15 residues. Trimming took 0 bases from V and 3 from J, leaving 12 bases between them. The germline gives CDR1 SGHRS, CDR2 YFSETQ. The CDR3 sequence is CASSLVPGADTEAFF. The DNA of the CDR3 is TGCGCCAGCAGCTTGGTGCCGGGGGCCGACACTGAAGCTTTCTTT.